This TCR beta chain was identified in a study of blood T cell repertoires in COVID-19. Study at large: Samples of COVID-19 (acute and convalescent) were obtained from the United States, Italy and Spain. Sources were T cells, B-cell-depleted T cells, or PBMCs; the material itself was cDNA or gDNA.

This clone was recorded only once. Original handling: The assay estimated nucleated cells by amplifying reference gene primers. Using immunoSEQ multiplex PCR, the repertoire was profiled, and TCRdb retains in-frame clones only, with some absent. From that table come the V and J calls and clone size; the DNA was used to work out D and trimming. The table lists around 100,000 clones, about 90% of them singletons. The CDR3 runs to 14 residues. Germline-derived CDR1 and CDR2 are SEHNR and FQNEAQ (reference sequence). Trimming at V came to 5 bases and at J to 7 bases, leaving 4 bases not matched to a gene.

What was sequenced was peripheral blood. J is TRBJ2-1 and V is TRBV7-9; 11 bases align to TRBD2. This clonotype was obtained from a woman aged 60-75 years with acute or convalescent COVID-19. The CDR3 loop is CASSPGLAANEQFF. In DNA, the CDR3 is TGTGCCAGCAGCCCGGGACTAGCGGCGAATGAGCAGTTCTTC.